Sequencing of this TCR beta chain was carried out in a study of shared clonotypes between healthy human individuals. Only a few counts were recorded for this clone. V shed 6 bases and J shed 2 bases, with 14 bases lying between them. Germline V gives CDR1 WSHSY, CDR2 SAAADI. The CDR3 loop spans 14 amino acids. Here immunoSEQ multiplex PCR was the method, and the copy in TCRdb shows in-frame clones only, minus some. Altogether 950,000 to 1,200,000 clones are present, approximately 80% being singletons, with the ten largest covering almost 0.9%. This chain uses TRBV10-2 with TRBJ2-7; tentatively, D is TRBD2 (6 bases). Sequencing was done on a sample of memory CD4+ T cells from PBMCs. Regarding subset: CD45RA-negative fraction. This TCR was recovered from a man younger than 30 in good health. Some clones in this sample may be carry-over from other donors' samples. CDR3 protein: CASRPGLLTYEQYF. The DNA for the CDR3 is TGCGCCAGCAGGCCGGGACTCCTAACCTACGAGCAGTACTTC.